This TCR beta chain was sequenced during a study of blood T cell repertoires in COVID-19. Background on the study: The origin of the acute and convalescent COVID-19 samples was the United States, Italy and Spain. T cells, B-cell-depleted T cells, or PBMCs supplied cDNA or gDNA.

Authors' data handling: Counts of nucleated cells, estimated from reference gene primer amplification, were obtained. Clones were read by immunoSEQ multiplex PCR, and TCRdb kept only the in-frame ones, dropping some. That table furnishes V, J and clone size, whereas the DNA furnished D and trimming. The repertoire holds tens of thousands of clones, about 86% seen once, with about 5% in the top ten. This TCR came from a woman in her seventies with active COVID-19. Material for sequencing was peripheral blood.

CDR3 nucleotides: TGTGCCAGCAGTCCGAGTCAGGGGAACTACGAGCAGTACTTC. Its protein product is CASSPSQGNYEQYF. The gene calls are TRBV6-2 or TRBV6-3 and TRBJ2-7; a weak D match, TRBD1 (6 bases). The CDR3 sequence is 14 residues long. The germline V gene encodes CDR1 MNHEY and CDR2 SVGEGT. V was shortened by 5 bases and J by 3 bases, with 14 bases between the two germline ends.